Listed below are T cell receptor beta chains from one sample, sequenced in a study of cytomegalovirus exposure and HLA in healthy donors. Assay used: immunoSEQ multiplex PCR; TCRdb lists only in-frame clones, some missing. The top ten hold 1.8% of the sample, which has some 120,000 clones, roughly 86% seen once. Sequenced: PBMCs. The receptors originated from a man in his late teens or twenties in good health and CMV-seronegative. The CDR3 runs from the conserved cysteine through the conserved F or W. A D gene is named only where the DNA matches it firmly. Only some rows state a clone size, as once, few, many or a class for expanded clones.

size	D	V	J	length	CDR3	DNA
-	TRBD1	TRBV6-5	TRBJ1-2	14	CASRTGGVNYGYTF	TGTGCCAGCAGGACAGGGGGCGTAAACTATGGCTACACCTTC
once	-	TRBV9	TRBJ2-3	16	CASGSRGPGGADTQYF	TGTGCCAGCGGAAGTCGGGGTCCGGGCGGAGCAGATACGCAGTATTTT
few	-	TRBV5-4	TRBJ2-1	18	CASSNTGRSPLSYNEQFF	TGTGCCAGCAGCAATACAGGACGGTCCCCCCTCTCCTACAATGAGCAGTTCTTC
-	-	TRBV5-1	TRBJ2-1	12	CASSLGVNEQFF	TGCGCCAGCAGCTTGGGCGTCAATGAGCAGTTCTTC
-	-	TRBV5-5	TRBJ1-2	14	CASSSLTGTYGYTF	TGTGCCAGCAGCTCCCTGACAGGCACCTATGGCTACACCTTC
-	TRBD1	TRBV10-3	TRBJ1-6	17	CAISEFPGQGLDSPLHF	TGTGCCATCAGTGAATTCCCGGGACAGGGTCTCGATTCACCCCTCCACTTT
-	-	TRBV7-9	TRBJ1-1	17	CASSQLFGRGSNTEAFF	TGTGCCAGCAGCCAATTATTTGGAAGGGGGTCGAACACTGAAGCTTTCTTT
once	TRBD1	TRBV12-5	TRBJ2-7	14	CASDPGTGPYEQYF	TGTGCTAGTGACCCCGGGACAGGGCCCTACGAGCAGTACTTC
-	-	TRBV27	TRBJ1-2	14	CASSYAGANYGYTF	TGTGCCAGCAGTTATGCAGGGGCGAACTATGGCTACACCTTC
-	TRBD1	TRBV11-2	TRBJ2-7	14	CASSRDRGRSEQYF	TGTGCCAGCAGCCGGGACAGGGGGCGCTCCGAGCAGTACTTC
once	-	TRBV5-1	TRBJ1-1	13	CASSLEGQGEAFF	TGCGCCAGCAGCTTGGAGGGACAAGGTGAAGCTTTCTTT
-	-	TRBV19	TRBJ1-5	16	CASSGRGAGGNQPQHF	TGTGCCAGTAGTGGTCGGGGGGCAGGCGGCAATCAGCCCCAGCATTTT
once	-	TRBV10-3	TRBJ1-1	19	CAISEASGPQTGGDTEAFF	TGTGCCATCAGTGAGGCTTCCGGGCCCCAAACGGGGGGCGACACTGAAGCTTTCTTT
few	-	TRBV20-1	TRBJ2-1	11	CSATPRVEQFF	TGCAGTGCAACCCCCCGCGTCGAGCAGTTCTTC
-	-	TRBV7-8	TRBJ2-2	18	CASSKRPLQGSNTGELFF	TGTGCCAGCAGCAAGAGGCCATTACAGGGATCGAACACCGGGGAGCTGTTTTTT
-	TRBD2	TRBV13	TRBJ2-3	16	CASSETTGGRTDTQYF	TGTGCCAGCAGCGAAACGACGGGGGGGAGGACAGATACGCAGTATTTT
-	TRBD1	TRBV4-1	TRBJ1-4	15	CASSQGDRDNEKLFF	TGCGCCAGCAGCCAAGGGGACAGGGATAATGAAAAACTGTTTTTT
-	-	TRBV12-5	TRBJ2-3	14	CASGIGGHTDTQYF	TGTGCTAGTGGTATAGGGGGTCACACAGATACGCAGTATTTT
-	-	TRBV6-1	TRBJ2-7	14	CASRNRGSGYEQYF	TGTGCCAGCAGAAACCGAGGGAGTGGGTACGAGCAGTACTTC
once	-	TRBV7-3	TRBJ2-7	15	CASSLTAGAGYEQYF	TGTGCCAGCAGCTTAACGGCGGGGGCCGGTTACGAGCAGTACTTC
-	-	TRBV5-1	TRBJ1-2	14	CASSLAGSNYGYTF	TGCGCCAGCAGCTTGGCGGGAAGTAACTATGGCTACACCTTC
-	-	TRBV9	TRBJ2-1	12	CASSGVNNEQFF	TGTGCCAGCAGCGGAGTAAACAATGAGCAGTTCTTC
-	TRBD2	TRBV29-1	TRBJ2-3	18	CSVEEINGGEPSEDTQYF	TGCAGCGTTGAAGAAATAAACGGGGGGGAACCTTCGGAAGATACGCAGTATTTT
-	TRBD1	TRBV9	TRBJ1-1	14	CASSPRTGSTEAFF	TGTGCCAGCAGCCCTCGGACAGGGAGCACTGAAGCTTTCTTT
-	TRBD1	TRBV29-1	TRBJ2-5	13	CSGGEGAAETQYF	TGCAGCGGGGGCGAGGGGGCTGCGGAGACCCAGTACTTC
-	TRBD1	TRBV5-1	TRBJ1-4	14	CASSPDRGGEKLFF	TGCGCCAGCAGCCCGGACAGGGGGGGTGAAAAACTGTTTTTT
-	TRBD1	TRBV7-8	TRBJ1-2	17	CASSSGQGPRTNYGYTF	TGTGCCAGCAGCTCGGGACAGGGGCCGAGGACTAACTATGGCTACACCTTC